The clone carrying this TCR beta chain was observed a handful of times. Its target is not known. From 5'RACE with constant-segment primers came TCR alpha and TCR beta cDNA libraries that carried sample barcodes and UMIs. Using its own MiXCR run on the 5' RACE reads, TCRdb lists one record per CDR3 protein. The sample has about 110,000 distinct CDR3 sequences, 15% to 20% seen once. This sample was included in a study of T-cell memory formation after mild COVID-19. Study-wide results and limits: There was a balanced CD4/CD8 profile in clones contracting day 15 to 85, and later expanders leaned CD4+.

There are 12 residues in the CDR3. CDR1 and CDR2 (germline): LGHNA, YNFKEQ. Deletions cut 1 base from V and 7 bases from J, with 7 bases between. The material sequenced was PBMCs or a T cell subset sorted from them (not recorded which). The clonotype comes from a man aged 18 to 29 who had mild COVID-19 (a few samples of this study predate the infection). Cell type and time point are not known. The chain carries TRBV4-2 and TRBJ1-2; D is unclear. CDR3 region: CASSQVGVGYTF. In DNA form, the CDR3 reads TGTGCCAGCAGCCAAGTCGGAGTTGGCTACACCTTC.